This T cell receptor (beta chain) was sequenced during a study of glioma-infiltrating T cells. Study-wide results and caveats: CDR3 overlap between tissue and blood was very small.

At least ten counts were recorded for this clonotype. Its specificity is not known. The length of the CDR3 is 13 residues. Germline V gives CDR1 LNHNV, CDR2 YYDKDF (reference sequence). Trimming took 2 bases from V and 8 from J, leaving 10 bases between them. The iRepertoire nested amplicon-rescue multiplex PCR amplified TCR alpha and beta CDR3s from RNA. TCRdb recomputed calls from the multiplex PCR reads with MiXCR, one row per CDR3 protein. The sample records over 100,000 distinct CDR3 sequences, less than 30% being singletons. This rearrangement joins TRBV15 to TRBJ2-1; D remains ambiguous. This receptor was taken from a human donor with low-grade glioma or glioblastoma, undergoing nonglioma brain surgery, or in good health (not recorded which). Material for sequencing was glioma tissue, nonneoplastic brain tissue, or PBMCs (not recorded which). CDR3 sequence: CATSRNPRHEQFF. CDR3 coding DNA: TGTGCCACCAGCAGAAACCCCCGCCATGAGCAGTTCTTC.